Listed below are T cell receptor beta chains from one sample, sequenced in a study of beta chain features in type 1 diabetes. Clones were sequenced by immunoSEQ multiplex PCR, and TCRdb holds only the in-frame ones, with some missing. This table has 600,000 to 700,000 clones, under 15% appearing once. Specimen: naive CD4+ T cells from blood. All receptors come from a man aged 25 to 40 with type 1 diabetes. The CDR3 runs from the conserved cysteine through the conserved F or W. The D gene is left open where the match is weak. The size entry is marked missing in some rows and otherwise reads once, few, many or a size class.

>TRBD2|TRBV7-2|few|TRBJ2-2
TGTGCCAGCAGCTTAGCACCGGGACTAGCTAACACCGGGGAGCTGTTTTTT
CASSLAPGLANTGELFF
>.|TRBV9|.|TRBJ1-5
TGTGCCAGCAGCGAAACCCTCGAGAAGCCCCAGCATTTT
CASSETLEKPQHF
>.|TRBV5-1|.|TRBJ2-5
TGCGCCAGCAGCTTGGACGGTCACCAGACCCAGTACTTC
CASSLDGHQTQYF
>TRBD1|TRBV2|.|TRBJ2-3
TGTGCCAGGAGGACAGGGAGCACAGATACGCAGTATTTT
CARRTGSTDTQYF
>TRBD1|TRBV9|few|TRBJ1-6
TGTGCCAGCAGCGGCAGGGGGCCGGGGTCACCCCTCCACTTT
CASSGRGPGSPLHF
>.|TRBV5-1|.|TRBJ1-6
TGCGCCAGCAGCTTAGGACCGAACTATAATTCACCCCTCCACTTT
CASSLGPNYNSPLHF
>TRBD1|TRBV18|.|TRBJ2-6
TGTGCCAGCTCGCCCCGGGACAGGGGGCTTGGGGCCAACGTCCTGACTTTC
CASSPRDRGLGANVLTF
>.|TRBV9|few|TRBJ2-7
TGTGCCAGCAGCGCGAGGGGAGAGGGAGCGTACGAGCAGTACTTC
CASSARGEGAYEQYF
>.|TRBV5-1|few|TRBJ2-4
TGCGCCAGCAGCTCGACCCGTTCGGTGGGAAACATTCAGTACTTC
CASSSTRSVGNIQYF
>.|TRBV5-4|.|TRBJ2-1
TGTGCCAGCAGCCTGACAGGCGACAATGAGCAGTTCTTC
CASSLTGDNEQFF
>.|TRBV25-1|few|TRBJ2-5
TGTGCCAGCCACGGGACTTCGGACTTC
CASHGTSDF
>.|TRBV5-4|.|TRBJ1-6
TGTGCCAGCAGCCTACAGGGTTATTCACCCCTCCACTTT
CASSLQGYSPLHF
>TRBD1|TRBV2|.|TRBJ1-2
TGTGCCAGCAGACGGGACAGGGGGTCTAACTATGGCTACACCTTC
CASRRDRGSNYGYTF
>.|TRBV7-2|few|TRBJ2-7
TGTGCCAGCAGCTTATCATTCAGGGAAGAGCAGTACTTC
CASSLSFREEQYF
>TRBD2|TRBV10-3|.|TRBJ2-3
TGTGCCATCAGTGCACTAGCGGGGATCGCGGATACGCAGTATTTT
CAISALAGIADTQYF
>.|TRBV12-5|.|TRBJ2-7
TGTGCTAGTGGTCCTACCGGATCGGGTGAGCAGTACTTC
CASGPTGSGEQYF
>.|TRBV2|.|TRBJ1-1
TGTGCCAGCAGTGACAGGTTGAACACTGAAGCTTTCTTT
CASSDRLNTEAFF
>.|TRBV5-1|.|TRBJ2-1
TGCGCCAGCAGCTTGGCCACAGATGAGCAGTTCTTC
CASSLATDEQFF
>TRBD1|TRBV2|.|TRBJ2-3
TGTGCCAGCAGTTCACAGGGGCTTAGCACAGATACGCAGTATTTT
CASSSQGLSTDTQYF
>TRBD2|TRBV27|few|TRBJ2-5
TGTGCCAGCAGTTCTCTAATTGATAGCGGGGGGAAAGAGACCCAGTACTTC
CASSSLIDSGGKETQYF
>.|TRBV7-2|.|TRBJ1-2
TGTGCCAGCAGTTCCGCTGACAGACTCTATGGCTACACCTTC
CASSSADRLYGYTF
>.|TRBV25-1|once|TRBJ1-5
TGTGCCAGCAGTGAATATCGCAGGGATCAGCCCCAGCATTTT
CASSEYRRDQPQHF
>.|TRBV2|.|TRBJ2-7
TGTGCCAGCAGGGCGGACGGAGAGCCCGAGCAGTACTTC
CASRADGEPEQYF